Below, one T cell receptor (beta chain) is given with its context. The target antigen is unknown. This entry belongs to a study of cytomegalovirus exposure and HLA in healthy donors. Study-wide findings and caveats: Immune exposure information comprised only CMV serostatus. One later analysis reportedly identified an Asian-associated ancestry cluster that showed fewer N-insertions than the roughly 700-donor mean.

Donors were ostensibly healthy at sampling, although undocumented immune exposures were probable. Looked up from germline, CDR1 is SGHRS and CDR2 is YFSETQ. Trimming took 4 bases from V and 8 from J; bases not matched to a gene: 6. There are 13 residues in the CDR3. The PCR used 60 Vbeta and 13 Jbeta primers. Some clones are missing from TCRdb's copy, which holds only in-frame ones; the method was immunoSEQ multiplex PCR. The data contain more than 110,000 clones, around 73% of them singletons. This chain links TRBV5-1 with TRBJ1-2, with 9 bases matching TRBD1. The sample consisted of PBMCs. The receptor was isolated from a woman in her forties in good health and CMV-seronegative. The CDR3 reads CASSTDRGGGYTF. DNA for the CDR3: TGCGCCAGCAGCACAGACAGGGGGGGCGGCTACACCTTC.